The 29 T cell receptor beta chains below were found in one sample sequenced in a study of graft-versus-host responses after intestinal transplantation. No antigens are known for them. The assay was immunoSEQ multiplex PCR, and TCRdb's table has in-frame clones only and misses some. The sample lists more than 80,000 clones, approximately 90% occurring once. The sequences come from unstimulated CD4+ T cells sorted from spleen or lymph node cells, collected before transplant. All receptors derive from a human donor who was the organ donor for an intestinal transplant.

A remark on this clone: This CDR3 is also generated by other DNA sequences in the sample. V and J are TRBV5-1 and TRBJ2-4; 11 bases map to TRBD2. Germline CDR1 is SGHRS and CDR2 is YFSETQ. After removal of 1 base from V and 4 bases from J, the junction contained 1 base not matched to a gene. This CDR3 region has 15 residues. CDR3 loop: CASSLLAGGKNIQYF. The CDR3 region has the DNA TGCGCCAGCAGCTTGCTAGCGGGAGGAAAAAACATTCAGTACTTC.

About this clone: Its ends do not fully match the called genes, so a read error is possible. The rearrangement links TRBV7-3 to TRBJ2-2, with TRBD2 identical over 9 bases. Per germline, CDR1 SGHTA and CDR2 FQGTGA. The CDR3 spans 15 residues. DNA of the CDR3: TGTGCCAGCAGCTTAGATCCTAGCGGGACCGAGGAGCTGTTTTTT. Translation: CASSLDPSGTEELFF.

The chain links TRBV5-1 to TRBJ1-1; no clear D gene. CDR3 length: 16 residues. CDR1 SGHRS and CDR2 YFSETQ come from the germline V gene. Deletions cut 2 bases from V and 5 bases from J, with 19 bases between. The CDR3 DNA is TGCGCCAGCAGCTTAGATATTCGGGCCACGGGAACTGAAGCTTTCTTT. As protein: CASSLDIRATGTEAFF.

In its sample, this clone was seen once. The gene calls are TRBV19 and TRBJ2-1; maybe TRBD1 (6 bases). CDR1 is LNHDA, CDR2 SQIVND, per germline (reference sequence). CDR3 length: 14 amino acids. Trimming shortened V by 3 bases and J by 16 bases, and 22 bases separated the two germline ends. The CDR3 DNA reads as TGTGCCAGTAGTATCCTCCTTAATGGACAGACCCAATTCTTC. Translating gives CASSILLNGQTQFF.

This clone was counted a few times. The chain is built from TRBV6-5 and TRBJ2-7, with TRBD1 matching 9 bases. The germline V gene encodes CDR1 MNHEY and CDR2 SVGAGI. V trimming: 6 bases; J trimming: 4 bases; junction bases outside the gene matches: 4. This CDR3 has 13 amino acids. For the CDR3, the DNA is TGTGCCAGCAGCCGGGACAGGGAATACGAGCAGTACTTC. Residues: CASSRDREYEQYF.

This chain joins TRBV29-1 and TRBJ1-4; 8 bases agree with TRBD1. This CDR3 contains 12 residues. The germline gives CDR1 SQVTM, CDR2 ANQGSEA. Trimming took 7 bases from V and 5 from J; bases not matched to a gene: 3. The CDR3 sequence: CSGQGANEKLFF. The CDR3, as DNA: TGCAGCGGGCAGGGGGCGAATGAAAAACTGTTTTTT.

The chain employs TRBV28 and TRBJ2-5; 8 nucleotides line up with TRBD2. The CDR3 runs to 14 residues. From germline, CDR1 is MDHEN and CDR2 SYDVKM. The J segment lost 4 bases and the V segment lost 5 bases, leaving 6 bases of the junction unmatched. The CDR3 reads CASSPAGAGETQYF. DNA for the CDR3: TGTGCCAGCAGTCCAGCGGGAGCGGGAGAGACCCAGTACTTC.

The chain has TRBV13 and TRBJ1-2; 7 bases fit TRBD1. V was clipped by 7 bases and J by 7 bases; unmatched bases: 21. The CDR3 length is 17 residues. Looked up from germline, CDR1 is PRHDT and CDR2 is FYEKMQ (reference sequence). In nucleotides, the CDR3 is TGTGCCAGCACCCATGCCAAGACAGGGCTTCTTTTCCTTGGCTACACCTTC. Residues: CASTHAKTGLLFLGYTF.

The chain has TRBV11-2 and TRBJ1-4; tentatively, D is TRBD1 (6 bases). Between the trimmed V and J ends, which lost 5 bases and 6 bases, there was a span of 16 bases. CDR3 length: 15 residues. Per germline, CDR1 SGHAT and CDR2 FQNNGV. This chain's CDR3 is CASSPGTYPYEKLFF. The CDR3 DNA reads as TGTGCCAGCAGCCCTGGGACATATCCCTATGAAAAACTGTTTTTT.

The chain has TRBV19 and TRBJ1-2, with D maybe TRBD1 (5 bases). Deletions cut 7 bases from V and 8 bases from J, with 17 bases between. Germline loops: CDR1 LNHDA, CDR2 SQIVND (reference sequence). This CDR3 contains 13 residues. Here the CDR3 DNA reads TGTGCCAGTACCCTGGGGGGGATTCAAGGCTACACCTTC. It translates to CASTLGGIQGYTF.

This sequence joins TRBV28 and TRBJ2-5; 11 nucleotides agree with TRBD2. Per germline, CDR1 MDHEN and CDR2 SYDVKM. V was clipped by 6 bases and J by 2 bases; unmatched bases: 5. This CDR3 comprises 15 residues. In nucleotides, the CDR3 is TGTGCCAGCAGCCCGGGACTAGCGGCACAAGAGACCCAGTACTTC. Amino acid sequence: CASSPGLAAQETQYF. Based on the CDR3 plus reference TRBV28 and TRBJ2-5, the full variable domain is DVKVTQSSRYLVKRTGEKVFLECVQDMDHENMFWYRQDPGLGLRLIYFSYDVKMKEKGDIPEGYSVSREKKERFSLILESASTNQTSMYLCASSPGLAAQETQYFGPGTRLLVL.

The genes are TRBV9 and TRBJ2-3; D is undetermined. Trimming stripped 0 bases from V and 1 base from J, with 9 bases between. There are 15 residues in the CDR3. CDR1 SGDLS and CDR2 YYNGEE come from the germline V gene. DNA for the CDR3: TGTGCCAGCAGCGTAGAACTCAGCGGCACAGATACGCAGTATTTT. Amino acids: CASSVELSGTDTQYF.

The rearrangement joins TRBV7-9 to TRBJ2-7; no definite D call. Germline V gene sequence: CDR1 SEHNR, CDR2 FQNEAQ (reference sequence). This CDR3 region has 11 residues. Trimming removed 4 bases at V and 6 bases at J, with 7 bases between. The CDR3 DNA reads TGTGCCAGCAGCTCTGAGGTCGAGCAGTACTTC. Translation: CASSSEVEQYF. The whole variable domain, filled in from reference TRBV7-9 and TRBJ2-7, reads DTGVSQNPRHKITKRGQNVTFRCDPISEHNRLYWYRQTLGQGPEFLTYFQNEAQLEKSRLLSDRFSAERPKGSFSTLEIQRTEQGDSAMYLCASSSEVEQYFGPGTRLTVT.

This sequence joins TRBV7-2 and TRBJ2-3, with 9 bases identical to TRBD2. The ends lost 1 base at V and 4 bases at J; junction bases unmatched: 9. Per the germline V gene, CDR1 is SGHTA and CDR2 is FQGNSA. The CDR3 spans 17 residues. This CDR3 is CASSLVGGGGAADTQYF. CDR3 sequence (DNA): TGTGCCAGCAGCTTAGTAGGGGGCGGGGGGGCCGCAGATACGCAGTATTTT. The complete variable domain, with remaining parts taken from reference TRBV7-2 and TRBJ2-3, reads GAGVSQSPSNKVTEKGKDVELRCDPISGHTALYWYRQSLGQGLEFLIYFQGNSAPDKSGLPSDRFSAERTGGSVSTLTIQRTQQEDSAVYLCASSLVGGGGAADTQYFGPGTRLTVL.

The V and J genes are TRBV5-1 and TRBJ1-4; 8 bases are shared with TRBD1. Germline V CDR1 and CDR2: SGHRS, YFSETQ. Losses at the gene ends were 5 bases for V and 8 bases for J; bases not matched to a gene: 5. The CDR3 consists of 13 residues. CDR3 amino acids: CASRGTGQEKLFF. CDR3 nucleotide sequence: TGCGCCAGCAGAGGGACAGGTCAAGAAAAACTGTTTTTT. Together with reference TRBV5-1 and TRBJ1-4, the CDR3 gives the full variable domain: KAGVTQTPRYLIKTRGQQVTLSCSPISGHRSVSWYQQTPGQGLQFLFEYFSETQRNKGNFPGRFSGRQFSNSRSEMNVSTLELGDSALYLCASRGTGQEKLFFGSGTQLSVL.

This rearrangement joins TRBV5-1 to TRBJ2-3, with D maybe TRBD1 (6 bases). Germline CDR1 reads SGHRS; CDR2 reads YFSETQ. This CDR3 has 16 residues. Trimming stripped 4 bases from V and 0 bases from J, with 15 bases between. This CDR3 reads CASSRRTAPSTDTQYF. CDR3 in DNA: TGCGCCAGCAGCAGAAGGACAGCCCCTAGCACAGATACGCAGTATTTT.

The V call is TRBV9, the J call TRBJ1-1, with D possibly being TRBD1 (5 bases). The CDR3 has 14 residues. Trimming shortened V by 3 bases and J by 1 base, and 10 bases separated the two germline ends. Germline CDR1 and CDR2: SGDLS and YYNGEE. CDR3 loop: CASSARQRNTEAFF. DNA for the CDR3: TGTGCCAGCAGCGCCCGACAGCGGAACACTGAAGCTTTCTTT.

The genes are TRBV2 and TRBJ2-7; 12 positions agree with TRBD2. The CDR3 covers 18 residues. Germline V gene sequence: CDR1 SNHLY, CDR2 FYNNEI. Trimming took 3 bases from V and 7 from J; bases not matched to a gene: 16. CDR3 amino acids: CASSDSPILAGGRQEQYF. As DNA, the CDR3 is TGTGCCAGCAGTGATTCCCCTATCCTAGCGGGAGGGCGGCAAGAGCAGTACTTC.

V usage is TRBV7-3 and J usage is TRBJ2-5; possible D gene TRBD1, 5 bases. The length of the CDR3 is 13 residues. Trimming stripped 6 bases from V and 0 bases from J, with 8 bases between. The germline V gene encodes CDR1 SGHTA and CDR2 FQGTGA. CDR3 nucleotides: TGTGCCAGCAGTAGGGGAAACCAAGAGACCCAGTACTTC. It yields the protein CASSRGNQETQYF.

The J gene is TRBJ2-4, the V gene TRBV7-9; D is perhaps TRBD1 (6 bases). The CDR3 spans 14 residues. V gave up 5 bases and J gave up 5 bases, with 13 bases separating them. CDR1 is SEHNR and CDR2 is FQNEAQ in the germline V gene (reference sequence). CDR3 loop: CASSRKGDENIQYF. In DNA, the CDR3 is TGTGCCAGCAGCCGTAAGGGGGACGAAAACATTCAGTACTTC.

The chain combines TRBV5-5 with TRBJ2-1, with D possibly TRBD1 on 6 matching bases. Trimming stripped 3 bases from V and 1 base from J, with 11 bases between. The length of the CDR3 is 15 residues. Germline CDR1 is SGHKS and CDR2 is YYEKEE (reference sequence). In DNA form, the CDR3 reads TGTGCCAGCAGCTCCTACAGGGCTTCCTACAATGAGCAGTTCTTC. This encodes CASSSYRASYNEQFF.

This chain uses TRBV5-8 with TRBJ1-5; the D is unclear. CDR1 SGHTS and CDR2 YDEGEE come from the germline V gene. The CDR3 consists of 15 residues. The V gene lost 4 bases and the J gene lost 2 bases, with 13 bases spanning the gap. CDR3 residues: CASSPTRQGNQPQHF. The CDR3 DNA sequence: TGTGCCAGCAGCCCTACCCGCCAGGGCAATCAGCCCCAGCATTTT.

The chain recombines TRBV7-9 with TRBJ2-7, with 7 bases matching TRBD1. CDR3 length: 14 residues. The germline CDR1 and CDR2 sequences are SEHNR and FQNEAQ (reference sequence). J was trimmed by 6 bases and V by 1 base; bases with no gene match: 6. The CDR3 bases are TGTGCCAGCAGCTTAGAGGCAGGGGGTCGCGAGCAGTACTTC. It encodes CASSLEAGGREQYF.

This chain connects TRBV6-4 to TRBJ1-1; tentative D call: TRBD1 (6 bases). This CDR3 is 14 amino acids long. V was trimmed by 3 bases and J by 4 bases, leaving 12 bases between them. From germline, CDR1 is MRHNA and CDR2 SNTAGT. Here the CDR3 DNA reads TGTGCCAGCAGTGAAGGAAGGGGGAGCACTGAAGCTTTCTTT. This sequence encodes CASSEGRGSTEAFF.

This sequence joins TRBV14 and TRBJ2-1, with 8 positions matching TRBD1. The CDR3 consists of 16 residues. V trimming: 3 bases; J trimming: 7 bases; junction bases outside the gene matches: 11. Germline loops: CDR1 SGHDN, CDR2 FVKESK. CDR3 in amino acids: CASSQPGTGGWNEQFF. DNA of the CDR3: TGTGCCAGCAGCCAGCCCGGGACAGGAGGTTGGAATGAGCAGTTCTTC.

The count of this clone is one. The gene calls are TRBV7-8 and TRBJ2-5, with D maybe TRBD2 (6 bases). Looked up from germline, CDR1 is SGHVS and CDR2 is FQNEAQ. Between the trimmed V and J ends, which lost 5 bases and 5 bases, there was a span of 21 bases. The CDR3 is 16 amino acids. In DNA form, the CDR3 reads TGTGCCAGCAGCCCATGGCCCCCCGGGAGTTGGGAGACCCAGTACTTC. Translating it yields CASSPWPPGSWETQYF.

This chain links TRBV11-2 with TRBJ2-7, with 9 bases aligning to TRBD1. V lost 5 bases to trimming and J lost 9 bases; unmatched junction nucleotides: 11. The CDR3 has 14 residues. Per germline, CDR1 SGHAT and CDR2 FQNNGV. CDR3 bases: TGTGCCAGCAGCGCGCGGGACAGGGTACAGGTGCAGTACTTC. It specifies CASSARDRVQVQYF.

The chain has TRBV5-1 and TRBJ2-1; 11 bases agree with TRBD2. Trimming cost V 3 bases and J 3 bases; bases outside gene matches: 2. The CDR3 extends over 15 amino acids. Germline values: CDR1 SGHRS, CDR2 YFSETQ. CDR3 nucleotide sequence: TGCGCCAGCAGCTGGGGACTAGCGGACTACAATGAGCAGTTCTTC. Its translation is CASSWGLADYNEQFF.

This rearrangement joins TRBV7-2 to TRBJ2-3; 8 bases are a match to TRBD2. The CDR3 contains 15 residues. In germline, CDR1 is SGHTA, CDR2 FQGNSA. V shed 5 bases and J 6 bases; nucleotides not matched to a gene: 10. CDR3 region: CASSLRSGGRDTQYF. In DNA, the CDR3 is TGTGCCAGCAGCCTTAGAAGCGGGGGTCGGGATACGCAGTATTTT.